A single sample gave rise to the 8 T cell receptor beta chains below, sequenced in a study of blood T cell repertoires in COVID-19. Clones were read by immunoSEQ multiplex PCR, and TCRdb kept only the in-frame ones, dropping some. This table has some 130,000 clones, less than 90% appearing once. Source material: peripheral blood. The receptors come from a man in his 60s with acute or convalescent COVID-19.

About this clone: This sample also contains other DNA sequences that code for the same CDR3. CDR3 residues: CAVEGVYEQYF. In DNA form, the CDR3 reads TGTGCGGTCGAGGGGGTCTACGAGCAGTACTTC. The gene calls are TRBV3-1 (or the pseudogene TRBV3-2) and TRBJ2-7; weak D call: TRBD1 (6 bases). Germline assignment: CDR1 LGHDT and CDR2 YNNKEL (reference sequence). This CDR3 is built from 11 residues.

The chain uses TRBV5-1 and TRBJ2-5, with unresolved D. Germline V lookup: CDR1 SGHRS, CDR2 YFSETQ. The CDR3 has 14 amino acids. V lost 6 bases and J lost 1, with 13 bases in between. This chain's CDR3 is CASTPGSLQETQYF. DNA for the CDR3: TGCGCCAGCACCCCAGGCAGCCTCCAAGAGACCCAGTACTTC.

This chain joins TRBV27 and TRBJ2-7; no clear D. The CDR3 consists of 15 residues. The V end was cut by 4 bases, the J end by 3 bases, with 16 bases between. Germline CDR1 and CDR2: MNHEY and SMNVEV (reference sequence). CDR3 region: CASSSAASESYEQYF. For the CDR3, the DNA is TGTGCCAGCAGTTCAGCCGCGAGCGAGAGCTACGAGCAGTACTTC.

This clone was detected once. V and J are TRBV12-3 or TRBV12-4 and TRBJ1-1; a possible D gene is TRBD1 (5 bases). The CDR3 runs 13 residues. Between the trimmed V and J ends, which lost 8 bases and 0 bases, there was a span of 10 bases. The CDR3 loop reads CASQSRVNTEAFF. The DNA of the CDR3 is TGTGCCAGCCAGAGCAGGGTGAACACTGAAGCTTTCTTT.

The chain joins TRBV2 to TRBJ1-4, with TRBD1 matching 8 bases. From germline, CDR1 is SNHLY and CDR2 FYNNEI. CDR3 length: 14 amino acids. Trimming took 6 bases from V and 3 from J; bases not matched to a gene: 3. CDR3 sequence reads: CASRVQGANEKLFF. Written as DNA, the CDR3 is TGTGCCAGCAGAGTACAGGGGGCTAATGAAAAACTGTTTTTT.

This chain joins TRBV27 and TRBJ1-6, with 8 bases fitting TRBD1. J gave up 7 bases and V 5 bases, and 4 bases lay outside the gene matches. The germline CDR1 and CDR2 sequences are MNHEY and SMNVEV (reference sequence). The CDR3 is made up of 14 amino acids. The CDR3 sequence: CASSSRDRNSPLHF. The CDR3 region has the DNA TGTGCCAGCAGTAGCCGGGACAGGAATTCACCCCTCCACTTT.

The chain links TRBV24-1 to TRBJ2-2, with D tentatively TRBD1 (6 bases). The CDR3 is made up of 13 amino acids. Trimming took off 6 bases at V and 6 bases at J, with 10 bases between the two ends. CDR1 is KGHDR, CDR2 SFDVKD, per germline. In DNA, the CDR3 is TGTGCCACCAGTTACAGGGTAGCCGGGGAGCTGTTTTTT. It translates to CATSYRVAGELFF.

CDR3 loop: CASSTGRGGEAFF. CDR3 sequence (DNA): TGCGCCAGCAGCACAGGGAGAGGTGGTGAAGCTTTCTTT. This chain connects TRBV5-1 to TRBJ1-1; tentatively, D is TRBD1 (6 bases). The CDR3 has 13 amino acids. With 4 bases removed from V and 7 bases from J, the gap between germline ends came to 14 bases. The germline V gene encodes CDR1 SGHRS and CDR2 YFSETQ.